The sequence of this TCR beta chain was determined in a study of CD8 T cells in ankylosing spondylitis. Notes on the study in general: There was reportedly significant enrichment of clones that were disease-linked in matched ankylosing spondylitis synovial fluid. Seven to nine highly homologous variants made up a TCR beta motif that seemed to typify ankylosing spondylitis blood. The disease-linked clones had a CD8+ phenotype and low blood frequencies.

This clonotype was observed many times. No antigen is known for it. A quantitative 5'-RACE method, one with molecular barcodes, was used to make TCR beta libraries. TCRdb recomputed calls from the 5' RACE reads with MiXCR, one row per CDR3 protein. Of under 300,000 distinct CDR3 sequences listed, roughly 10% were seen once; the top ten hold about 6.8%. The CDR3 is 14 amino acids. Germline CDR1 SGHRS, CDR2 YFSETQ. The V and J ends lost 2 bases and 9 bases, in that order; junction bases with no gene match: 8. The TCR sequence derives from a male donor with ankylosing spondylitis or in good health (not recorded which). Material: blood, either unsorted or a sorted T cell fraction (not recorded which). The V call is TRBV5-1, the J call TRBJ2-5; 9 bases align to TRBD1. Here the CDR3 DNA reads TGCGCCAGCAGCTTTGAGGGACAGGGAGGGGCCCAGTACTTC. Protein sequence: CASSFEGQGGAQYF. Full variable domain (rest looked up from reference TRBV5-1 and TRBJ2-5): KAGVTQTPRYLIKTRGQQVTLSCSPISGHRSVSWYQQTPGQGLQFLFEYFSETQRNKGNFPGRFSGRQFSNSRSEMNVSTLELGDSALYLCASSFEGQGGAQYFGPGTRLLVL.